This T cell receptor (beta chain) emerged from a study of Ad26.COV2.S vaccination and SARS-CoV-2 variants. The assay was immunoSEQ multiplex PCR, and TCRdb's table has in-frame clones only and misses some. The table lists under 400,000 clones, over 75% of them singletons, with around 3.5% in the top ten. As concerns this clone: The antigen is undetermined.

J gave up 1 base and V 4 bases, and 12 bases lay outside the gene matches. Per the germline V gene, CDR1 is MGHRA and CDR2 is YSYEKL. The CDR3 runs 19 residues. Treatment: some 20 received Ad26.COV2.S at low or high dose, single or two shots; 5 received placebo; per-sample allocation not given. The samples date from day 63 after the first vaccine or placebo injection. This vaccine is an Ad26 vector that expresses the Wuhan-strain SARS-CoV-2 spike. Study-wide points: It was reported that spike-specific CD8+ and CD4+ T cell responses were substantially broad after vaccination. There was a possibility that the TCR breadth and depth analyses underestimated total T cell responses.

The rearrangement joins TRBV4-1 to TRBJ2-2; 10 bases align to TRBD2. The sequencing here drew on peripheral blood, taken in a trial of Ad26.COV2.S vaccine versus placebo. The sequence was collected from a person aged 18-65 years who received the Ad26.COV2.S COVID-19 vaccine or a placebo. The DNA of the CDR3 is TGCGCCAGCAGCCCCCCGGTTCTAGCGGGGGCCCTGAACACCGGGGAGCTGTTTTTT. As protein: CASSPPVLAGALNTGELFF.